The present TCR beta chain was sequenced within a study of blood T cell repertoires in COVID-19. Study-wide context: Material from acute and convalescent COVID-19 was sourced from the United States, Italy and Spain. PBMCs, B-cell-depleted T cells, or T cells were the source of the cDNA or gDNA that made up the material.

Authors' analysis steps: Reference gene primer amplification yielded estimated nucleated cell counts. Generated by immunoSEQ multiplex PCR, the TCRdb table keeps only in-frame clones and is missing some. Clone size and V and J calls were adopted from that table, with D and trimming inferred from the DNA. The data contain roughly 150,000 clones, 75% to 85% of them singletons. CDR1 and CDR2 from the germline V gene are SNHLY and FYNNEI. Trimming cost V 6 bases and J 1 base; bases outside gene matches: 4. The CDR3 is 15 residues long. The TCR comes from a man aged 55 to 70 with acute or convalescent COVID-19. The chain carries TRBV2 and TRBJ2-3; 10 bases are shared with TRBD2. The sample taken for sequencing was peripheral blood. The CDR3 DNA reads TGTGCCAGCAGGGCTAGCGGGGGCCGCACAGATACGCAGTATTTT. Protein product: CASRASGGRTDTQYF.